This passage covers 26 T cell receptor beta chains from one sample sequenced in a study of response to subunit inactivated influenza vaccine. TCRdb used MiXCR to reprocess the RT-PCR reads, holding one entry per CDR3 protein. The table records roughly 780,000 distinct CDR3 sequences, 15% to 20% of them present only once. This specimen consisted of PBMCs from blood, obtained more than 4 days after vaccination. The receptors were gathered from a man in his forties or fifties who received an inactivated influenza vaccine.

This clonotype was seen ten or more times. The chain is built from TRBV29-1 and TRBJ1-3; 7 positions agree with TRBD1. V gave up 0 bases and J gave up 2 bases; unmatched junction bases: 1. The CDR3 runs 14 residues. Germline-derived CDR1 and CDR2 are SQVTM and ANQGSEA. This chain's CDR3 is CSVEDRGPGNTIYF. The CDR3 nucleotides are TGCAGCGTTGAAGATAGGGGGCCTGGAAACACCATATATTTT. Variable domain in full (rest from reference TRBV29-1 and TRBJ1-3): SAVISQKPSRDICQRGTSLTIQCQVDSQVTMMFWYRQQPGQSLTLIATANQGSEATYESGFVIDKFPISRPNLTFSTLTVSNMSPEDSSIYLCSVEDRGPGNTIYFGEGSWLTVV.

This clonotype has just a few counts. The chain is built from TRBV12-3 or TRBV12-4 and TRBJ2-5; either TRBD1 or TRBD2 may supply D (5 bases each). The CDR3 covers 14 residues. V was trimmed by 6 bases and J by 5 bases, leaving 16 bases between them. The CDR3 spells CASSQSGGLETQYF. The CDR3 DNA is TGTGCCAGCAGCCAGAGTGGGGGATTGGAGACCCAGTACTTC.

This chain connects TRBV27 to TRBJ2-7; the match to TRBD2 covers 12 bases. Germline loops: CDR1 MNHEY, CDR2 SMNVEV (reference sequence). Trimming removed 5 bases from V and 6 bases from J; junction bases left unmatched: 5. This CDR3 has 14 residues. The CDR3: CASSETSGGSEQYF. The CDR3 DNA reads as TGTGCCAGCAGTGAGACTAGCGGGGGTAGCGAGCAGTACTTC.

This clonotype was seen a few times. The chain links TRBV7-2 to TRBJ2-7; no definite D call. Trimming stripped 5 bases from V and 4 bases from J, with 9 bases between. This CDR3 is built from 12 residues. Germline-derived CDR1 and CDR2 are SGHTA and FQGNSA. The CDR3 protein is CASSHASYEQYF. The CDR3 nucleotides read TGTGCCAGCAGCCACGCCTCTTACGAGCAGTACTTC.

This chain uses TRBV10-3 with TRBJ1-1; possibly TRBD1 for D (5 bases). This CDR3 contains 12 residues. V was pared by 6 bases and J by 3 bases, with 8 bases between. CDR1 is ENHRY and CDR2 is SYGVKD in the germline V gene. CDR3 sequence reads: CAISGGDTEAFF. For the CDR3, the DNA is TGTGCCATCAGCGGGGGAGACACTGAAGCTTTCTTT.

CDR3: CASSSLAGVADTQYF. CDR3 nucleotide sequence: TGTGCCAGCAGTTCCCTAGCGGGAGTGGCAGATACGCAGTATTTT. This chain connects TRBV12-3 or TRBV12-4 to TRBJ2-3, with 10 bases lining up with TRBD2. J lost 4 bases, V lost 4 bases, and 5 bases had no gene match. This CDR3 spans 15 amino acids.

The V and J genes are TRBV29-1 and TRBJ2-2; possibly TRBD1 or TRBD2 for D (5 bases each). Trimming removed 1 base at V and 6 bases at J, with 9 bases between. The germline V gene encodes CDR1 SQVTM and CDR2 ANQGSEA. The CDR3 loop spans 13 amino acids. The DNA of the CDR3 is TGCAGCGTTGAAGGGGTGGGGGCCGGGGAGCTGTTTTTT. This encodes CSVEGVGAGELFF.

This clonotype showed up just a few times. The J gene is TRBJ2-3, the V gene TRBV5-1, with unresolved D. The CDR3 is 13 residues long. Trimming pared 3 bases from V and 4 bases from J, leaving 9 bases between. Germline V CDR1 and CDR2: SGHRS, YFSETQ. CDR3 coding DNA: TGCGCCAGCAGCTCCACTAATGCAGATACGCAGTATTTT. Its protein is CASSSTNADTQYF.

The chain couples TRBV10-3 to TRBJ2-1, with D tentatively TRBD1 or TRBD2 (5 bases each). CDR3 length: 16 amino acids. Per germline, CDR1 ENHRY and CDR2 SYGVKD. Trimming removed 3 bases at V and 5 bases at J, with 17 bases between. The CDR3 DNA reads as TGTGCCATCAGTGACGCCGGGACGAAGGTAGACAATGAGCAGTTCTTC. It translates to CAISDAGTKVDNEQFF.

Notes on this clonotype: Its ends do not fully match the called genes, so a read error is possible. The gene calls are TRBV7-2 and TRBJ2-4; TRBD1 matches at 10 bases. This CDR3 spans 11 amino acids. From germline, CDR1 is SGHTA and CDR2 FQGNSA. CDR3 in amino acids: CASSLGTGGHF. The DNA of the CDR3 is TGTGCCAGCAGCTTAGGGACAGGGGGTCACTTC.

The chain is built from TRBV19 and TRBJ2-7; D is undetermined. Trimming removed 5 bases at V and 2 bases at J, with 13 bases between. The CDR3 totals 14 residues. The V gene's germline CDR1 is LNHDA and CDR2 SQIVND (reference sequence). The CDR3 reads CASSPDRDTYEQYF. CDR3 nucleotide sequence: TGTGCCAGTAGTCCCGACCGAGATACCTACGAGCAGTACTTC.

This clonotype was observed many times. This rearrangement joins TRBV7-3 to TRBJ1-1, with a possible D match to TRBD1 (6 bases). CDR1 and CDR2 (germline): SGHTA, FQGTGA. The ends were cut back, 5 bases at V and 4 bases at J, with 11 bases in the middle. The CDR3 runs 13 residues. The CDR3, as DNA: TGTGCCAGCAGCCCAACAGGGTTCACTGAAGCTTTCTTT. Amino acid sequence: CASSPTGFTEAFF.

This clonotype came up many times. The chain joins TRBV12-3 or TRBV12-4 to TRBJ2-3; perhaps TRBD2 as D (6 bases). Trimming cost V 6 bases and J 0 bases, with 13 bases left between them. This CDR3 comprises 15 residues. This CDR3 is CASSPRGQSTDTQYF. The CDR3 region has the DNA TGTGCCAGCAGCCCGCGGGGCCAAAGCACAGATACGCAGTATTTT.

The V and J genes are TRBV7-6 and TRBJ2-2; the D gene is possibly TRBD1 (6 bases). Between the trimmed V and J ends, which lost 5 bases and 6 bases, there was a span of 13 bases. The CDR3 length is 14 residues. Germline V gene data show CDR1 as SGHVS and CDR2 as FNYEAQ. CDR3 in amino acids: CASSTGLPAGELFF. The CDR3 DNA reads TGTGCCAGCAGCACAGGGCTACCGGCCGGGGAGCTGTTTTTT. Variable domain in full (rest from reference TRBV7-6 and TRBJ2-2): GAGVSQSPRYKVTKRGQDVALRCDPISGHVSLYWYRQALGQGPEFLTYFNYEAQQDKSGLPNDRFSAERPEGSISTLTIQRTEQRDSAMYRCASSTGLPAGELFFGEGSRLTVL.

This clonotype was seen at least ten times. The chain joins TRBV6-2 or TRBV6-3 to TRBJ2-3; possibly TRBD2 for D (6 bases). Germline assignment: CDR1 MNHEY and CDR2 SVGEGT. The CDR3 runs to 16 residues. Between the trimmed V and J ends, which lost 5 bases and 0 bases, there was a span of 15 bases. This CDR3 reads CASSRAGTLSTDTQYF. The CDR3 coding sequence is TGTGCCAGCAGTCGCGCCGGGACTCTAAGCACAGATACGCAGTATTTT.

This clonotype came up many times. The CDR3 DNA is TGCGCCAGCAGCATAGGTAGCGGATACGAGCAGTACTTC. Protein: CASSIGSGYEQYF. The chain recombines TRBV5-1 with TRBJ2-7, with D possibly matching TRBD2 (6 bases). The CDR3 length is 13 residues. V gave up 4 bases and J gave up 4 bases, with 12 bases separating them. CDR1 and CDR2 from the germline V gene are SGHRS and YFSETQ.

The gene calls are TRBV4-1 and TRBJ2-2; 7 bases align to TRBD1. CDR3 length equals 19 residues. The germline V gene has CDR1 MGHRA and CDR2 YSYEKL. V trimming: 2 bases; J trimming: 5 bases; junction bases outside the gene matches: 17. The CDR3 here is CASSQFGPGWQGDTGELFF. CDR3 coding DNA: TGCGCCAGCAGCCAATTCGGACCGGGTTGGCAGGGGGATACCGGGGAGCTGTTTTTT.

This clonotype was picked up a small number of times. The chain is built from TRBV5-1 and TRBJ2-1, with 7 bases aligning to TRBD1. There are 15 residues in the CDR3. CDR1 SGHRS and CDR2 YFSETQ come from the germline V gene. V shed 0 bases, J shed 4 bases, and the junction held 4 bases outside the gene matches. CDR3 region: CASSLARGLYNEQFF. The CDR3, as DNA: TGCGCCAGCAGCTTGGCCAGGGGGTTATACAATGAGCAGTTCTTC.

V is TRBV15 and J is TRBJ2-7; D gene unclear. In germline, CDR1 is LNHNV, CDR2 YYDKDF (reference sequence). The CDR3 runs to 14 residues. Trimming removed 0 bases from V and 2 bases from J, with 8 bases in between. CDR3 sequence: CATSRDGGAYEQYF. The CDR3 nucleotides read TGTGCCACCAGCAGAGACGGCGGAGCCTACGAGCAGTACTTC.

Only one count was recorded for this clonotype. The rearrangement uses TRBV2 and TRBJ2-7; D is ambiguous. Per the germline V gene, CDR1 is SNHLY and CDR2 is FYNNEI. The length of the CDR3 is 12 residues. V lost 3 bases to trimming and J lost 3 bases, with 6 bases between them. CDR3 sequence: CASSDLSYEQYF. CDR3 nucleotides: TGTGCCAGCAGTGACCTGAGCTACGAGCAGTACTTC. Full variable domain (missing parts from reference TRBV2 and TRBJ2-7): EPEVTQTPSHQVTQMGQEVILRCVPISNHLYFYWYRQILGQKVEFLVSFYNNEISEKSEIFDDQFSVERPDGSNFTLKIRSTKLEDSAMYFCASSDLSYEQYFGPGTRLTVT.

The chain combines TRBV4-3 with TRBJ2-7, with D perhaps assigned TRBD1 or TRBD2 (5 bases each). Germline lookup yields CDR1 LGHNA and CDR2 YSLEER. The V gene lost 0 bases and the J gene lost 2 bases, with 23 bases spanning the gap. CDR3 length: 19 residues. The chain's CDR3 is CASSQDGRGDGTGTYEQYF. CDR3 coding DNA: TGCGCCAGCAGCCAAGATGGGCGTGGGGACGGGACGGGGACCTACGAGCAGTACTTC.

The chain has TRBV5-1 and TRBJ2-5; D is undetermined. Trimming removed 4 bases at V and 3 bases at J, with 13 bases between. Germline V gives CDR1 SGHRS, CDR2 YFSETQ. CDR3 length equals 14 residues. The CDR3 region has the DNA TGCGCCAGCAGCCCCCCCGGGTACGAAGAGACCCAGTACTTC. Protein: CASSPPGYEETQYF.

The chain combines TRBV6-5 with TRBJ1-5; maybe TRBD1 (5 bases). The CDR3 length is 14 residues. CDR1 is MNHEY, CDR2 SVGAGI, per germline. Trimming removed 1 base at V and 5 bases at J, with 9 bases between. The CDR3 here is CASSYLGPYQPQHF. Written as DNA, the CDR3 is TGTGCCAGCAGTTACTTGGGGCCCTATCAGCCCCAGCATTTT.

This clonotype showed up just a few times. The chain has TRBV4-3 and TRBJ2-2, with a possible D match to TRBD1 (6 bases). Germline CDR1 is LGHNA and CDR2 is YSLEER. With 0 bases removed from V and 1 base from J, the gap between germline ends came to 9 bases. This CDR3 is 16 amino acids long. CDR3 loop: CASSQDPTGNTGELFF. The CDR3 DNA sequence: TGCGCCAGCAGCCAAGACCCGACAGGGAACACCGGGGAGCTGTTTTTT.

At least ten counts were recorded for this clonotype. The V and J genes are TRBV3-1 and TRBJ2-5, with a weak D call TRBD2 (6 bases). The V end was cut by 4 bases, the J end by 7 bases, with 13 bases between. Germline CDR1 LGHDT, CDR2 YNNKEL (reference sequence). The CDR3 has 13 amino acids. The CDR3 is CASSPRSEGTQYF. As DNA, the CDR3 is TGTGCCAGCAGCCCACGTTCGGAGGGGACCCAGTACTTC.

The chain carries TRBV6-5 and TRBJ1-1; D remains unclear. CDR1 and CDR2 (germline): MNHEY, SVGAGI. Between the trimmed V and J ends, which lost 0 bases and 5 bases, there was a span of 13 bases. This CDR3 is 15 amino acids long. The CDR3 nucleotides read TGTGCCAGCAGTTACTCGAGAGGGTATGGGACTGAAGCTTTCTTT. Residues: CASSYSRGYGTEAFF.